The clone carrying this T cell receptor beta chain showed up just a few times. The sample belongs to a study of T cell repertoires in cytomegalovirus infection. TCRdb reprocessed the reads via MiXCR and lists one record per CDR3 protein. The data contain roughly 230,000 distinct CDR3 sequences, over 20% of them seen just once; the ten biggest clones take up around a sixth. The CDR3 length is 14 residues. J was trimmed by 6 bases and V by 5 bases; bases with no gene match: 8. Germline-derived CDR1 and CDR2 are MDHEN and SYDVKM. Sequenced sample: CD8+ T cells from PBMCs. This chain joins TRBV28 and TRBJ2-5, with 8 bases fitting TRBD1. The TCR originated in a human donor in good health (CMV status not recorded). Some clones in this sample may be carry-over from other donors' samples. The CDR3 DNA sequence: TGTGCCAGCAGTCAGGACAGGGTGGTAAAGACCCAGTACTTC. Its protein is CASSQDRVVKTQYF.